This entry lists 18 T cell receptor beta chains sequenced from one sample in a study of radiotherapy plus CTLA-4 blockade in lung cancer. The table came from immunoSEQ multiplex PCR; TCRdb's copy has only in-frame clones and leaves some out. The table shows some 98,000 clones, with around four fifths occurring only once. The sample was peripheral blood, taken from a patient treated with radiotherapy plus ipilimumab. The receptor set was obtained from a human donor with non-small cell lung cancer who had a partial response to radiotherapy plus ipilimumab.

The CDR3, as DNA: TGCGCCAGCAGTTCTAAAACCGGTAGCAATGAGCAGTTCTTC. Amino acids: CASSSKTGSNEQFF. This chain joins TRBV10-1 and TRBJ2-1; no reliable D call. Trimming left V 5 bases short and J 6 bases short, with 14 bases between. In germline, CDR1 is WNHNN, CDR2 SYGVQD (reference sequence). The CDR3 has 14 amino acids.

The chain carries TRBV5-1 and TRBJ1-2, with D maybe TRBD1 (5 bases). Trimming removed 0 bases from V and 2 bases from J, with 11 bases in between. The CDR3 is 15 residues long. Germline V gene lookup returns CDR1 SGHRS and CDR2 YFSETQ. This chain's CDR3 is CASSLGVGQNYGYTF. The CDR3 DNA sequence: TGCGCCAGCAGCTTGGGTGTAGGACAAAACTATGGCTACACCTTC.

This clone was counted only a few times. Here the CDR3 reads CASREGRMSYNEQFF. CDR3 DNA sequence: TGTGCCAGCAGGGAGGGGCGGATGTCCTACAATGAGCAGTTCTTC. J is TRBJ2-1 and V is TRBV5-4, with D possibly TRBD2 on 6 matching bases. Germline lookup yields CDR1 SGHNT and CDR2 YYREEE (reference sequence). Deletions cut 5 bases from V and 1 base from J, with 13 bases between. The CDR3 totals 15 residues.

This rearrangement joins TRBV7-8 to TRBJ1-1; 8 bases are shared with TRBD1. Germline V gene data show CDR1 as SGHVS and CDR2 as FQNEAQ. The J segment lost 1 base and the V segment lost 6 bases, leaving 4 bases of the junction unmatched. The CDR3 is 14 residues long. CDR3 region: CASRPQGANTEAFF. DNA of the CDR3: TGTGCCAGCAGACCTCAGGGGGCGAACACTGAAGCTTTCTTT. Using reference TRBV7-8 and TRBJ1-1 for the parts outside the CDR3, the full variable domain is GAGVSQSPRYKVAKRGQDVALRCDPISGHVSLFWYQQALGQGPEFLTYFQNEAQLDKSGLPSDRFFAERPEGSVSTLKIQRTQQEDSAVYLCASRPQGANTEAFFGQGTRLTVV.

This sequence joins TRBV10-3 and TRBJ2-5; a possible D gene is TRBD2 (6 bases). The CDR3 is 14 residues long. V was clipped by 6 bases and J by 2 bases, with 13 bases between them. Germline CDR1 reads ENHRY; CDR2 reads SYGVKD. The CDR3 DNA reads TGTGCCATCAGCCAAGGGGCGGGGCAAGAGACCCAGTACTTC. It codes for CAISQGAGQETQYF.

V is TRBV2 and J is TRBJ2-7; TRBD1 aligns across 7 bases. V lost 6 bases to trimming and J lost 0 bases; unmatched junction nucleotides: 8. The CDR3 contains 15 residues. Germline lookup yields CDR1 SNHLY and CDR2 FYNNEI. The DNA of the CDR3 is TGTGCCAGCAGCCTCCGGGACAGAGACTCCTACGAGCAGTACTTC. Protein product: CASSLRDRDSYEQYF.

CDR3 amino acids: CASTSTHRVVHEQYF. CDR3 nucleotides: TGTGCCAGCACCTCTACCCACAGGGTCGTCCACGAGCAGTACTTC. The V gene is TRBV5-8, the J gene TRBJ2-7; D might be TRBD1 (6 bases). Germline V lookup: CDR1 SGHTS, CDR2 YDEGEE. The CDR3 loop spans 15 amino acids. Trimming cost V 6 bases and J 5 bases, with 21 bases left between them.

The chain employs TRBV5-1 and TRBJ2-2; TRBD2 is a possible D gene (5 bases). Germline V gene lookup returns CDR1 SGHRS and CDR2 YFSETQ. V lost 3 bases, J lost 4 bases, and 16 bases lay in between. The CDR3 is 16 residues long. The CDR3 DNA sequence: TGCGCCAGCAGCTCCCGAATACCAAGCGGCACCGGGGAGCTGTTTTTT. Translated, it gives CASSSRIPSGTGELFF.

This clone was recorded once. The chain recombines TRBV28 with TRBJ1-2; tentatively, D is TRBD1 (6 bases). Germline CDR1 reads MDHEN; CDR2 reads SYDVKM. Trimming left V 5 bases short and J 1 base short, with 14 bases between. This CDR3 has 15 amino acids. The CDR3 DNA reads TGTGCCAGCAGTCCCGGGACACCGGTTAACTATGGCTACACCTTC. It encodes CASSPGTPVNYGYTF.

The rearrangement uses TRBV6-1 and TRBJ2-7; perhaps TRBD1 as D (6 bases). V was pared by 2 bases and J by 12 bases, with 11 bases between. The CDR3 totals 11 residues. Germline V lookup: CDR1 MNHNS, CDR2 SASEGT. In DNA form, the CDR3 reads TGTGCCAGCAGTGAAAGGACAGCGCGGTACTTC. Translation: CASSERTARYF.

The CDR3 is CASSSGPPETQYF. CDR3 bases: TGTGCCAGCAGCTCGGGTCCCCCGGAGACCCAGTACTTC. The chain joins TRBV7-7 to TRBJ2-5, with D hard to call. Germline CDR1 SSHAT, CDR2 FNYEAQ (reference sequence). The CDR3 is 13 amino acids. V gave up 4 bases and J gave up 5 bases, with 11 bases separating them.

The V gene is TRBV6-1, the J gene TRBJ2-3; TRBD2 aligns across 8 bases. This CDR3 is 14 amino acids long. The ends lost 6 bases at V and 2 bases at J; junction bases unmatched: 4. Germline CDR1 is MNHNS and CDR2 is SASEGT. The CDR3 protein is CASRVAGSTDTQYF. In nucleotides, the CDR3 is TGTGCCAGCAGGGTAGCGGGGTCCACAGATACGCAGTATTTT.

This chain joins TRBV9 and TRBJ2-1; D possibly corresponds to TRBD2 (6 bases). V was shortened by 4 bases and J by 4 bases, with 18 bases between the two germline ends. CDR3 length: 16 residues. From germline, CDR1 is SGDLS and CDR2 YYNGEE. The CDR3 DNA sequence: TGTGCCAGCAGCCCCTACGGGAGTTTAGGTTACAATGAGCAGTTCTTC. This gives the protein CASSPYGSLGYNEQFF.

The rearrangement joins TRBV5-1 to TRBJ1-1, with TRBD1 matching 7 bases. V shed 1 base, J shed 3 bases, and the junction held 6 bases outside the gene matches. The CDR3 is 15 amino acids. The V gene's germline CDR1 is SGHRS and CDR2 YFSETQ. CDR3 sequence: CASSLRGLGDTEAFF. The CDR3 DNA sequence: TGCGCCAGCAGCTTGAGGGGGCTGGGTGACACTGAAGCTTTCTTT.

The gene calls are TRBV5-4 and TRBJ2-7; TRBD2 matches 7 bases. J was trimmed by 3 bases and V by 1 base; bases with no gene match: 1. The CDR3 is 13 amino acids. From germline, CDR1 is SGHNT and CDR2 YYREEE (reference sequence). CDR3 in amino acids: CASSLRGSYEQYF. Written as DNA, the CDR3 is TGTGCCAGCAGCTTGCGCGGGAGCTACGAGCAGTACTTC.

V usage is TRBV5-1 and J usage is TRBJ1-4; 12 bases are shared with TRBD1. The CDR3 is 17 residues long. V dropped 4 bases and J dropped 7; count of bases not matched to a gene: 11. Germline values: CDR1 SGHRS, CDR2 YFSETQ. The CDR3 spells CASSPGTGGAGGEKLFF. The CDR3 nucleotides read TGCGCCAGCAGCCCCGGGACAGGGGGCGCGGGAGGTGAAAAACTGTTTTTT.

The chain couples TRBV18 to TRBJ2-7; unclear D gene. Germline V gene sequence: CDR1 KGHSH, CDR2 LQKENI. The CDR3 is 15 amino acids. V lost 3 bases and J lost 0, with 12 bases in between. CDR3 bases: TGTGCCAGCTCACCTAACCGGGTCCTCTCCTACGAGCAGTACTTC. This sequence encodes CASSPNRVLSYEQYF. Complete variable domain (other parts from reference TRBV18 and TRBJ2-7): NAGVMQNPRHLVRRRGQEARLRCSPMKGHSHVYWYRQLPEEGLKFMVYLQKENIIDESGMPKERFSAEFPKEGPSILRIQQVVRGDSAAYFCASSPNRVLSYEQYFGPGTRLTVT.

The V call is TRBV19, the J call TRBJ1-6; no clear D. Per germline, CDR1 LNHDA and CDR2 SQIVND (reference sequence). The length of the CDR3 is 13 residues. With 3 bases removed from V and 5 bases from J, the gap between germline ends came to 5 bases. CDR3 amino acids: CASSIRDNSPLHF. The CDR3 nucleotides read TGTGCCAGTAGTATCCGAGATAATTCACCCCTCCACTTT.